This entry is about one T cell receptor (beta chain). This specimen includes other DNA sequences encoding the same CDR3. Per sorted-subset replicate PCR, input was 200 to 250 ng DNA, representing tens of thousands of T cell genomes. The protocol was immunoSEQ multiplex PCR, while the TCRdb copy is restricted to in-frame clones and leaves out a portion. This table holds a few million clones, around 95% found once. The data were taken from a study of shared clonotypes between healthy human individuals. The ends were cut back, 2 bases at V and 5 bases at J, with 6 bases in the middle. CDR3 length: 11 residues. The germline V gene encodes CDR1 GTSNPN and CDR2 SVGIG (reference sequence).

The specimen was naive CD4+ T cells sorted from blood. Documented subset: CD45RA+ positively selected. The chain couples TRBV30 to TRBJ1-1; weak D call: TRBD1 (5 bases). The receptor was derived from a man between 18 and 29 years old in good health. The CDR3 nucleotides are TGTGCCTGGAGTAGGGGAACTGAAGCTTTCTTT. This codes for CAWSRGTEAFF.